The 22 T cell receptor beta chains in this list originate from one sample, sequenced in a study of blood T cell repertoires in COVID-19. Using immunoSEQ multiplex PCR, the repertoire was profiled, and TCRdb retains in-frame clones only, with some absent. The table has 200,000 to 250,000 clones, around nine tenths seen once. The source material was PBMCs or T cells enriched from blood (not recorded which). The source is a man aged 30 to 45 who had recovered from COVID-19.

The chain links TRBV30 to TRBJ1-1, with a weak D call TRBD1 (6 bases). This CDR3 comprises 14 residues. Trimming took 4 bases from V and 10 from J, leaving 22 bases between them. The germline V gene has CDR1 GTSNPN and CDR2 SVGIG (reference sequence). The CDR3 region has the DNA TGTGCCTGGAAACAGGGAGCCCCAAGAACGGGAGCTTTCTTT. Residues: CAWKQGAPRTGAFF.

This clone has only a few counts. DNA of the CDR3: TGTGCCAGCAAGGTTCACACGGGCACTGAAGCTTTCTTT. Its protein product is CASKVHTGTEAFF. The chain combines TRBV27 with TRBJ1-1; D unclear. This CDR3 contains 13 residues. CDR1 is MNHEY and CDR2 is SMNVEV in the germline V gene (reference sequence). Trimming took off 7 bases at V and 4 bases at J, with 13 bases between the two ends.

J is TRBJ2-5 and V is TRBV6-5; the D is unclear. V was trimmed by 4 bases and J by 5 bases, leaving 14 bases between them. The CDR3 has 14 residues. Germline values: CDR1 MNHEY, CDR2 SVGAGI. The CDR3 is CASSSQPSAETQYF. DNA of the CDR3: TGTGCCAGCAGTTCTCAGCCGAGCGCGGAGACCCAGTACTTC.

This rearrangement joins TRBV19 to TRBJ2-6; D call uncertain. V lost 7 bases, J lost 4 bases, and 8 bases lay in between. Germline V CDR1 and CDR2: LNHDA, SQIVND (reference sequence). The CDR3 totals 13 residues. In nucleotides, the CDR3 is TGTGCCAGTAACCCAGGCGGGGCCAACGTCCTGACTTTC. Encoded protein: CASNPGGANVLTF.

V usage is TRBV5-1 and J usage is TRBJ2-5, with TRBD2 identical over 14 bases. V was pared by 3 bases and J by 5 bases, with 9 bases of the junction left unmatched. Germline assignment: CDR1 SGHRS and CDR2 YFSETQ. The CDR3 is made up of 17 amino acids. CDR3 in DNA: TGCGCCAGCAGCTCCTCCGGGACTAGCGGGAGTTGGGAGACCCAGTACTTC. Its protein is CASSSSGTSGSWETQYF.

This chain connects TRBV27 to TRBJ1-4, with 10 bases aligning to TRBD1. Germline V gives CDR1 MNHEY, CDR2 SMNVEV (reference sequence). V lost 5 bases and J lost 4; bases outside the gene matches: 10. The CDR3 has 17 residues. CDR3 coding DNA: TGTGCCAGCAGTCCGACCCCGGGACAGGGGTTTAATGAAAAACTGTTTTTT. It is translated as CASSPTPGQGFNEKLFF.

V is TRBV6-2 or TRBV6-3 and J is TRBJ2-7, with D maybe TRBD1 (5 bases). Germline-derived CDR1 and CDR2 are MNHEY and SVGEGT. Trimming cost V 5 bases and J 0 bases, with 8 bases left between them. The CDR3 contains 13 residues. The CDR3 DNA reads TGTGCCAGCAGTACAGGAATCTCCTACGAGCAGTACTTC. Encoded protein: CASSTGISYEQYF.

The V gene is TRBV7-2, the J gene TRBJ2-5, with D possibly matching TRBD2 (5 bases). V lost 5 bases and J 6 bases, leaving 13 bases between the germline ends. CDR1 is SGHTA, CDR2 FQGNSA, per germline. This CDR3 contains 13 residues. The CDR3 loop reads CASSPSTGKTQYF. The CDR3 coding sequence is TGTGCCAGCAGCCCGAGCACGGGGAAGACCCAGTACTTC.

This rearrangement joins TRBV4-1 to TRBJ1-1; tentative D call: TRBD1 (6 bases). Germline V CDR1 and CDR2: MGHRA, YSYEKL. There are 16 residues in the CDR3. Trimming removed 3 bases from V and 2 bases from J, with 16 bases in between. The CDR3 bases are TGCGCCAGCAGCCACCTAGGCAGGGGCTACAACACTGAAGCTTTCTTT. This sequence encodes CASSHLGRGYNTEAFF.

The chain recombines TRBV2 with TRBJ2-3; D is perhaps TRBD1 (5 bases). CDR1 is SNHLY and CDR2 is FYNNEI in the germline V gene. This CDR3 contains 17 residues. V was clipped by 4 bases and J by 4 bases, with 21 bases between them. In nucleotides, the CDR3 is TGTGCCAGCAGTGGTTTCTTTCAGGGAATGAAGCCAGATACGCAGTATTTT. Its protein product is CASSGFFQGMKPDTQYF.

The chain uses TRBV24-1 and TRBJ2-3; TRBD2 matches 7 bases. CDR3 length: 15 residues. The V gene end was trimmed by 3 bases and the J gene end by 1 base; junction bases not matched to a gene: 3. Germline V gene sequence: CDR1 KGHDR, CDR2 SFDVKD. This CDR3 reads CATSDVSGGTDTQYF. CDR3 bases: TGTGCCACCAGTGATGTGAGCGGGGGCACAGATACGCAGTATTTT.

The chain employs TRBV6-5 and TRBJ1-2; TRBD1 matches 7 bases. Germline CDR1 reads MNHEY; CDR2 reads SVGAGI. CDR3 size: 15 residues. V was clipped by 2 bases and J by 1 base; unmatched bases: 4. CDR3 coding DNA: TGTGCCAGCAGTTACCGGACAGGTTATAACTATGGCTACACCTTC. Translating gives CASSYRTGYNYGYTF.

The chain combines TRBV28 with TRBJ2-1; D is undetermined. Per germline, CDR1 MDHEN and CDR2 SYDVKM. V shed 6 bases and J shed 5 bases, with 14 bases lying between them. The CDR3 covers 14 residues. The CDR3 coding sequence is TGTGCCAGCAGCCTATCCGCGGCCGACAATGAGCAGTTCTTC. It is translated as CASSLSAADNEQFF.

The sample holds a few counts of this clone. The chain combines TRBV28 with TRBJ1-3; unclear D gene. CDR1 and CDR2 (germline): MDHEN, SYDVKM. The CDR3 covers 14 residues. V gave up 7 bases and J gave up 3 bases, with 13 bases separating them. The CDR3 region has the DNA TGTGCCAGCAATACATGGAGGGATGGAAACACCATATATTTT. Protein product: CASNTWRDGNTIYF.

The rearrangement uses TRBV14 and TRBJ2-3; 10 bases map to TRBD2. CDR3 length: 16 residues. CDR1 and CDR2 (germline): SGHDN, FVKESK. With V trimmed by 1 base and J by 0 bases, 1 base remained unmatched. The CDR3 reads CASSQGTSGSTDTQYF. CDR3 in DNA: TGTGCCAGCAGCCAAGGGACTAGCGGAAGCACAGATACGCAGTATTTT. Filled out from reference TRBV14 and TRBJ2-3, the complete variable domain reads EAGVTQFPSHSVIEKGQTVTLRCDPISGHDNLYWYRRVMGKEIKFLLHFVKESKQDESGMPNNRFLAERTGGTYSTLKVQPAELEDSGVYFCASSQGTSGSTDTQYFGPGTRLTVL.

This clone was detected a few times. This chain links TRBV9 with TRBJ1-5; tentatively, D is TRBD1 (6 bases). The CDR3 totals 15 residues. Germline values: CDR1 SGDLS, CDR2 YYNGEE. Deletions cut 4 bases from V and 6 bases from J, with 17 bases between. The CDR3, as DNA: TGTGCCAGCAGCACCCGAGGACAGTCTTTTCAGCCCCAGCATTTT. This translates into CASSTRGQSFQPQHF.

The chain employs TRBV5-5 and TRBJ1-4; D remains ambiguous. This CDR3 has 14 amino acids. In germline, CDR1 is SGHKS, CDR2 YYEKEE (reference sequence). Trimming left V 4 bases short and J 8 bases short, with 15 bases between. The CDR3 DNA reads TGTGCCAGCAGCCCCGGGTGGACGGGGGAAAAACTGTTTTTT. Translated: CASSPGWTGEKLFF.

J is TRBJ2-2 and V is TRBV4-2, with 7 nucleotides matching TRBD1. V trimming: 4 bases; J trimming: 6 bases; junction bases outside the gene matches: 8. Per the germline V gene, CDR1 is LGHNA and CDR2 is YNFKEQ. The CDR3 spans 15 residues. This chain's CDR3 is CASSLTGQAPGELFF. The CDR3 DNA sequence: TGTGCCAGCAGCCTGACTGGACAGGCTCCCGGGGAGCTGTTTTTT.

J is TRBJ2-3 and V is TRBV5-1; D is possibly TRBD2 (5 bases). Trimming took 1 base from V and 4 from J, leaving 19 bases between them. The germline CDR1 and CDR2 sequences are SGHRS and YFSETQ. The CDR3 has 17 amino acids. The CDR3 sequence: CASSLSPSMSVPDTQYF. CDR3 bases: TGCGCCAGCAGCTTGTCCCCTAGCATGTCCGTCCCAGATACGCAGTATTTT. The whole variable domain, remainder taken from reference TRBV5-1 and TRBJ2-3, is KAGVTQTPRYLIKTRGQQVTLSCSPISGHRSVSWYQQTPGQGLQFLFEYFSETQRNKGNFPGRFSGRQFSNSRSEMNVSTLELGDSALYLCASSLSPSMSVPDTQYFGPGTRLTVL.

J is TRBJ2-1 and V is TRBV14, with 13 bases identical to TRBD2. V shed 4 bases, J shed 3 bases, and the junction held 3 bases outside the gene matches. CDR1 and CDR2 (germline): SGHDN, FVKESK. The CDR3 spans 16 residues. CDR3 in DNA: TGTGCCAGCAGCCCCAGGACTAGCGGGAGCTACAATGAGCAGTTCTTC. The encoded protein is CASSPRTSGSYNEQFF.

The rearrangement joins TRBV28 to TRBJ1-1; 8 bases fit TRBD1. V trimming: 8 bases; J trimming: 4 bases; junction bases outside the gene matches: 12. The length of the CDR3 is 15 residues. The germline V gene has CDR1 MDHEN and CDR2 SYDVKM. The CDR3 coding sequence is TGTGCCAGCCAAGGACAGGGAGATTTAGGCACTGAAGCTTTCTTT. Protein sequence: CASQGQGDLGTEAFF. Looking up the rest from reference TRBV28 and TRBJ1-1 gives the full variable domain: DVKVTQSSRYLVKRTGEKVFLECVQDMDHENMFWYRQDPGLGLRLIYFSYDVKMKEKGDIPEGYSVSREKKERFSLILESASTNQTSMYLCASQGQGDLGTEAFFGQGTRLTVV.

The rearrangement links TRBV19 to TRBJ1-3, with 8 bases identical to TRBD1. CDR3 size: 16 residues. From germline, CDR1 is LNHDA and CDR2 SQIVND (reference sequence). V was clipped by 3 bases and J by 4 bases; unmatched bases: 8. CDR3 loop: CASSIPGGSSGNTIYF. The CDR3 DNA sequence: TGTGCCAGTAGTATCCCAGGGGGCAGCTCGGGAAACACCATATATTTT.